The entry that follows covers one T cell receptor (beta chain) sequence. As yet, its antigen is unknown. This sample was included in a study of T cell responses to AZD1222 COVID-19 vaccine. Study-level findings and limits: Among the donors, most were white British and more were female, and clonal diversity was possibly underestimated. Researchers report vaccine-associated CD4 TCRs spanning spike, with dominance at 160-218 and 743-854. Seropositive at baseline were only a handful of AZD1222 recipients. With two AZD1222 doses given, Spike-specific TCR breadth and depth both rose.

Generated by immunoSEQ multiplex PCR, the TCRdb table keeps only in-frame clones and is missing some. The sample records about 140,000 clones, approximately 90% being singletons. The CDR3 is made up of 15 amino acids. Looked up from germline, CDR1 is SGHTA and CDR2 is FQGNSA. J was trimmed by 5 bases and V by 8 bases; bases with no gene match: 13. The sequence was collected from an adult in good health. The sample in question was peripheral blood, obtained on day 0 of AZD1222 vaccination. V is TRBV7-2 and J is TRBJ2-3; 7 bases align to TRBD1. The CDR3, as DNA: TGTGCCAGCGGAAAGACGACAGGGCTGGGAGATACGCAGTATTTT. Residues: CASGKTTGLGDTQYF.